This T cell receptor (beta chain) comes out of a study of cytomegalovirus exposure and HLA in healthy donors (dated by TCRdb to about 2017). In terms of the full investigation: In an earlier analysis of approximately 500 of the donors, about 270 Gb of sequence data and 117 million unique TCR beta sequences from 180 million or so T cells were reported. An early release covering about 600 HLA-typed donors comprised 300 to 350 gigabases of sequencing data and around 85 million unique TCR sequences. Of the 350 to 450 genotyped donors, about 80% fell in the genetic ancestry cluster associated with self-reported Caucasian donors. The study aimed to test whether cataloging public T cell receptors could reveal signatures of past pathogen exposure. The study profiled the T cell repertoires of 500 to 800 subjects by immunosequencing and related them to cytomegalovirus serostatus. A separate validation cohort of 100 to 150 different subjects was used in addition to the 666-subject first cohort. To predict cytomegalovirus infection status, the study combined high-throughput TCR immunosequencing, statistical association of individual TCRs with disease status, and machine learning. A later analysis re-analyzed previously published TCR beta repertoires from approximately 670 donors and added high-resolution HLA genotyping to study TCR occurrence patterns. The later analysis used no new phenotypic data to find candidate immune exposures, relying instead on TCR beta sequences and their occurrence across donors. An earlier analysis of around 640 of the donors used high-throughput TCR beta sequencing to judge whether each TCR beta V gene segment behaved as functional or pseudogenic. Donor age, sex, ethnicity and CMV serostatus were collected together with the repertoire data. A later genetic analysis used genome-wide SNP genotypes for about 65% of the 666 donors, treating that subset as a discovery cohort. All discovery cohort repertoires had been generated using a single sequencing platform. Both class I and class II loci were covered by HLA typing, at four-digit resolution. The number of typed donors differed by locus: about 629-630 for A, B, C, DRB1 and DQB1; approximately 520 for DQA1; approximately 600 for DPA1; and about 450 for DPB1. Roughly five DR-DQ haplotypes were handled as single units for association and clustering, since linkage in the cohort was strong. On average, around 240,000 unique TCR beta nucleotide sequences were sequenced per donor among 398 genotyped donors of the cohort, with 15% to 20% of those sequences being non-productive.

The cohort comprised approximately 700 healthy bone marrow donors. Cohort members were all nominally healthy when sampled, although unrecorded immune exposures were likely present. The donor was CMV seropositive and belonged to the group of 250 to 350 seropositive cohort members. A peripheral blood sample was provided by each donor, and peripheral blood mononuclear cells were used for TCR beta sequencing. Genomic DNA was extracted from the blood cell samples with the Qiagen DNeasy Blood Extraction Kit. Worth noting for this clone: Its antigen remains unidentified. No per-base quality is available; no much larger clone lies one base away.

V lost 4 bases and J lost 4 bases, and the count of bases not matched to a germline gene is 6. The cysteine opens and the phenylalanine closes a CDR3 of 15 amino acids. Just CDR3 DNA is preserved here, 45 bases in frame from base 1. CDR1 and CDR2 are drawn from the germline V gene: SGHDT, YYEEEE. Overall study outcomes, separate from this receptor: According to a later analysis, TCR association rates differed among HLA loci, with DRB1 alleles showing the most associated TCRs and HLA-C alleles showing the fewest. According to a later genetic analysis, donors in an Asian-associated ancestry cluster had fewer N-insertions in productive TCRs than the approximately 710-donor mean. HLA typing was unavailable for some donors at each locus, so association tests used only the typed subset. Over 15 rarely observed V segments, including chromosome 9 orphons, were excluded from the earlier analysis of about 610 of the donors because counts were too low. Sequencing depth was assumed to be roughly uniform across donors in the presence/absence analyses, though that assumption may not hold. A further reported finding was that TCR beta sequences accurately predicted the HLA-A and HLA-B alleles for most subjects in the first cohort. A later analysis found that HLA-associated TCR beta chains were more clonally expanded and had lower generation probabilities than equally common non-associated chains. In vitro tests confirmed that a few of the cytomegalovirus-associated TCR beta chains recognize cytomegalovirus antigens. A cluster of highly shared sequence variants was judged likely to represent a technical artifact of the sequencing pipeline. The authors suggested that the approach could potentially be extended to other disease states and immunological phenotypes. In a later genetic analysis, a missense DCLRE1C variant was associated with V-gene and J-gene trimming of TCR beta chains, and the association was replicated in an independent cohort. In both the original and validation cohorts, the classifier was reported to diagnose cytomegalovirus status with high specificity and sensitivity. Some IMGT-functional V segments, including TRBV6-2 and TRBV6-3, could not be distinguished by the 87-base-pair reads and were therefore excluded. Most TCR sequences were observed very rarely across donors, whereas some public TCRs were present in many individuals. According to a later analysis, parvovirus B19, influenza, CMV and Epstein-Barr virus appeared linked to several top co-occurrence clusters. For the cohort, immune exposure information was limited to CMV serostatus. Assigning TCR associations to individual alleles was difficult when HLA alleles, especially DR and DQ, strongly co-occurred. Linkage disequilibrium might explain the correlated functional status among segregating V segments, but an unknown experimental factor could not be ruled out. Most CMV-associated TCR beta chains appeared to be HLA-restricted in a later analysis, and the HLA associations seemed to be driven largely by CMV exposure. At a false discovery rate of 0.05, a later analysis linked 16,000 or so TCR beta sequences to specific HLA alleles. This cohort had only TCR beta chains sequenced, and the lack of alpha or paired-chain data limited which features could be detected. An earlier analysis of 587 of the donors showed that most TCR beta V segments appeared in productive rearrangements either about 87% or about 30% of the time, which broadly matched IMGT annotations. In the study, some 160 TCR beta chains were listed as associated with cytomegalovirus.

Libraries came from the immunoSEQ multiplex PCR assay. The multiplex PCR relied on a mix of 60 forward primers for TCR Vbeta segments and 13 reverse primers for TCR Jbeta segments. A multiplex PCR assay on genomic DNA amplified the CDR3 region of rearranged TCR beta genes. The amplified TCR beta libraries were sequenced on the Illumina HiSeq System as 87-base-pair reads. As for how the authors treated the data: Across the roughly 700 repertoires, a later analysis counted some 81 million unique TCR beta chains, some 11 million of which were shared by at least two donors. Raw reads were error-corrected and collapsed into unique sequences by a nearest-neighbor algorithm in which closely related sequences were merged to remove PCR and sequencing errors. CDR3 sequences were aligned to IMGT reference sequences to assign V, D and J gene segments. Each retained sequence needed at least a six-nucleotide match to both a V gene segment and a J gene segment. Rearrangements were classified as productive when the CDR3 lacked stop codons and remained in frame with V and J, and all other rearrangements were classified as non-productive. CDR3 was defined by IMGT convention, running from the second conserved V-encoded cysteine to the conserved J-encoded phenylalanine. The earlier analysis of 550 to 650 of the donors excluded any sequence lacking an unambiguous match to a single V gene segment. In an earlier analysis of approximately 590 of the donors, V segments were called functional above 56.7% productive rearrangements and were called segregating when the between-donor standard deviation exceeded 5%. A statistical classification framework was developed to diagnose cytomegalovirus status using the catalog of TCR beta chain sequences. In a later analysis, V and J genes were assigned by comparing TCR nucleotide sequences against IMGT/GENE-DB human TR gene sequences. In a later analysis, CDR3 sequences and most-parsimonious VDJ recombination scenarios were assigned using the TCRdist pipeline. In a later analysis, each TCR beta chain was defined by its CDR3 amino acid sequence together with its V-gene family, and reads lacking a unique V-gene family were excluded. To address suspected cross-contamination and a sequencing artifact, a later analysis removed approximately 590 highly shared, low-generation-probability nucleotide sequences. In a later analysis, a clonal expansion index for each public chain was calculated from normalized within-repertoire ranks of inferred template counts. A later analysis computed generation probabilities with a VDJ recombination model fitted to out-of-frame rearrangements, and checked the results against IGoR. Hypergeometric tests were used in a later analysis to score TCR-TCR, TCR-HLA and TCR-CMV co-occurrence, with a repertoire-size bias correction applied to the TCR pairs. In a later analysis, false discovery rates were estimated by permuting HLA or CMV assignments 20 times. In a later analysis, co-occurring TCRs were grouped with DBSCAN, and TCRdist sequence similarity was added when clustering was performed within HLA-allele-positive subsets. For co-occurrence clustering, repertoires with fewer than 30,000 or more than 120,000 public chains were excluded, along with about five repertoires with anomalous nucleotide sharing. TCRdb retrieved this table from immuneACCESS and kept in-frame rearrangements only. Not all clones are present; in checked studies, unresolved V genes account for under half, and no reason is known for the remainder. Clone size and the V and J calls come from that table; the DNA yielded D and trimming. The sample includes about 120,000 clones, with about 72% observed a single time. The ten largest clones capture 4.5% to 5% of the sample.

The chain employs TRBV5-6 and TRBJ2-2; 8 central bases correspond to TRBD2. Sequenced material: PBMCs. The clonotype was recovered from a man in his fifties in good health and CMV-seropositive. For the CDR3, the sequence is CASSRGLAPTGELFF. Here is the DNA: TGTGCCAGCAGCCGTGGACTAGCCCCCACCGGGGAGCTGTTTTTT.